The next 26 T cell receptor beta chains were all read from a single sample in a study of cytomegalovirus exposure and HLA in healthy donors. Both 60 Vbeta primers and 13 Jbeta primers went into the PCR. Repertoires were generated with immunoSEQ multiplex PCR, while TCRdb's copy carries only in-frame clones and drops some. The data contain around 140,000 clones, 70% to 85% of them seen just once; the ten biggest clones take up more than 4%. The sequenced sample was PBMCs. The receptors come from a male donor in good health and CMV-seropositive.

The chain is built from TRBV20-1 and TRBJ2-7; weak D call: TRBD2 (6 bases). The CDR3 contains 10 residues. CDR1 DFQATT and CDR2 SNEGSKA come from the germline V gene (reference sequence). V was pared by 3 bases and J by 7 bases, with 7 bases between. CDR3 in amino acids: CSASGGEQYF. In DNA, the CDR3 is TGCAGTGCTAGCGGGGGAGAGCAGTACTTC.

The chain combines TRBV27 with TRBJ2-2, with 13 nucleotides matching TRBD2. The CDR3 has 16 residues. The trim removed 6 bases at V and 7 bases at J, leaving 8 bases unmatched. Per germline, CDR1 MNHEY and CDR2 SMNVEV (reference sequence). CDR3 loop: CASSYGLAGVNGELFF. Written as DNA, the CDR3 is TGTGCCAGCAGCTATGGACTAGCGGGGGTTAACGGGGAGCTGTTTTTT.

The V gene is TRBV7-9, the J gene TRBJ2-1; TRBD1 matches 10 bases. The germline CDR1 and CDR2 sequences are SEHNR and FQNEAQ (reference sequence). With 0 bases clipped from V and 0 bases from J, the junction kept 5 bases outside the gene matches. CDR3 length: 18 residues. The CDR3, as DNA: TGTGCCAGCAGCTTAGCGGGCCGGGACAGGGGCTCCTACAATGAGCAGTTCTTC. Amino acid sequence: CASSLAGRDRGSYNEQFF. The full variable domain, in which reference TRBV7-9 and TRBJ2-1 provide the parts outside the CDR3, is DTGVSQNPRHKITKRGQNVTFRCDPISEHNRLYWYRQTLGQGPEFLTYFQNEAQLEKSRLLSDRFSAERPKGSFSTLEIQRTEQGDSAMYLCASSLAGRDRGSYNEQFFGPGTRLTVL.

The V gene is TRBV19, the J gene TRBJ1-1; tentative D call: TRBD1 (6 bases). CDR3 size: 16 residues. V gave up 3 bases and J gave up 4 bases, with 18 bases separating them. The germline V gene encodes CDR1 LNHDA and CDR2 SQIVND (reference sequence). The DNA of the CDR3 is TGTGCCAGTAGTATTGGCGGGGGCAATAGGGGCACTGAAGCTTTCTTT. This codes for CASSIGGGNRGTEAFF. Full variable domain (remainder filled in from reference TRBV19 and TRBJ1-1): DGGITQSPKYLFRKEGQNVTLSCEQNLNHDAMYWYRQDPGQGLRLIYYSQIVNDFQKGDIAEGYSVSREKKESFPLTVTSAQKNPTAFYLCASSIGGGNRGTEAFFGQGTRLTVV.

The genes are TRBV6-1 and TRBJ2-7, with 13 positions matching TRBD2. The CDR3 runs to 16 residues. Germline lookup yields CDR1 MNHNS and CDR2 SASEGT. Trimming at V came to 4 bases and at J to 7 bases, leaving 10 bases not matched to a gene. The CDR3 loop is CASSVPPGLAGWEQYF. CDR3 DNA: TGTGCCAGCAGTGTTCCACCGGGACTAGCGGGATGGGAGCAGTACTTC.

This chain joins TRBV27 and TRBJ2-1; 8 positions match TRBD1. Germline assignment: CDR1 MNHEY and CDR2 SMNVEV (reference sequence). Trimming cost V 4 bases and J 4 bases; bases outside gene matches: 6. This CDR3 has 15 amino acids. CDR3 sequence reads: CASSSGTGTYNEQFF. The CDR3 DNA follows: TGTGCCAGCAGTTCCGGGACAGGAACATACAATGAGCAGTTCTTC.

V gene TRBV5-8 combines with J gene TRBJ1-4, with a weak D call TRBD1 (5 bases). CDR1 and CDR2 (germline): SGHTS, YDEGEE. Trimming took off 0 bases at V and 4 bases at J, with 10 bases between the two ends. This CDR3 region has 15 residues. This chain's CDR3 is CASSLGDRNNEKLFF. Written as DNA, the CDR3 is TGTGCCAGCAGCTTGGGCGACAGAAATAATGAAAAACTGTTTTTT.

This clone was seen only a few times. The genes are TRBV5-1 and TRBJ2-5; 7 bases fit TRBD1. Per germline, CDR1 SGHRS and CDR2 YFSETQ. Trimming at V came to 1 base and at J to 4 bases, leaving 4 bases not matched to a gene. This CDR3 is built from 14 residues. CDR3 region: CASSLTAGGETQYF. CDR3 bases: TGCGCCAGCAGCTTGACGGCAGGGGGAGAGACCCAGTACTTC.

Comment on this clone: An end of the junction differs from the germline gene, which may be a read error. The V and J genes are TRBV4-1 and TRBJ2-6; TRBD1 agrees at 9 bases. Germline CDR1 reads MGHRA; CDR2 reads YSYEKL. The CDR3 contains 19 residues. CDR3 region: CASSQAGTGIPGGANGLTF. For the CDR3, the DNA is TGCGCCAGCAGCCAGGCCGGGACAGGGATTCCCGGCGGGGCCAACGGCCTGACTTTC.

Notes on this clone: At one end, the junction sequence differs from germline, possibly due to a read error. V is TRBV7-9 and J is TRBJ2-7; 9 nucleotides line up with TRBD1. The CDR3 length is 14 residues. Germline values: CDR1 SEHNR, CDR2 FQNEAQ (reference sequence). CDR3 in DNA: TGTTCCAGCAGCCCCCCGGACAGGGGTTACGAGCAGTACTTC. Protein sequence: CSSSPPDRGYEQYF.

This rearrangement joins TRBV6-1 to TRBJ2-2, with a tentative D call TRBD2 (5 bases). Germline-derived CDR1 and CDR2 are MNHNS and SASEGT. Trimming left V 4 bases short and J 0 bases short, with 12 bases between. This CDR3 has 16 residues. Here the CDR3 reads CASSAQSGPNTGELFF. The CDR3 DNA is TGTGCCAGCAGTGCTCAAAGCGGCCCGAACACCGGGGAGCTGTTTTTT.

The chain uses TRBV10-3 and TRBJ1-6, with D uncertain. The germline V gene encodes CDR1 ENHRY and CDR2 SYGVKD. The V and J ends lost 7 bases and 4 bases respectively, with 8 bases between them. This CDR3 has 13 amino acids. The CDR3 sequence is CAITPGYNSPLHF. Here the CDR3 DNA reads TGTGCCATCACGCCGGGTTATAATTCACCCCTCCACTTT.

The chain couples TRBV19 to TRBJ1-5, with TRBD1 matching 8 bases. CDR1 is LNHDA, CDR2 SQIVND, per germline (reference sequence). This CDR3 has 15 residues. Trimming at V came to 4 bases and at J to 4 bases, leaving 6 bases not matched to a gene. The DNA for the CDR3 is TGTGCCAGTAGTAGCGACAGGGGCCCTAATCAGCCCCAGCATTTT. This gives the protein CASSSDRGPNQPQHF.

In this sample, this clone turned up once. This chain uses TRBV11-1 with TRBJ2-5, with a possible D match to TRBD1 (5 bases). The CDR3 loop spans 14 amino acids. Trimming stripped 1 base from V and 7 bases from J, with 13 bases between. CDR1 is SGHAT and CDR2 is FQDESV in the germline V gene (reference sequence). This CDR3 is CASSLEHIRGTQYF. DNA for the CDR3: TGTGCCAGCAGCTTAGAACATATTAGGGGGACCCAGTACTTC.

This clone was picked up one time. The chain carries TRBV12-5 and TRBJ2-2; no clear D. The CDR3 has 15 residues. V shed 4 bases and J shed 0 bases, with 9 bases lying between them. CDR1 LGHNT and CDR2 FRNRAP come from the germline V gene. This CDR3 is CASGYILANTGELFF. The CDR3 coding sequence is TGTGCTAGTGGTTACATTCTCGCGAACACCGGGGAGCTGTTTTTT.

The V and J genes are TRBV5-4 and TRBJ1-2; TRBD1 is a possible D gene (6 bases). This CDR3 has 16 amino acids. V lost 1 base and J 2 bases, leaving 15 bases between the germline ends. Germline lookup yields CDR1 SGHNT and CDR2 YYREEE (reference sequence). CDR3 residues: CASSLYTGRVNYGYTF. The DNA of the CDR3 is TGTGCCAGCAGCTTGTATACAGGGCGGGTCAACTATGGCTACACCTTC. The full variable domain, its missing parts supplied by reference TRBV5-4 and TRBJ1-2, is ETGVTQSPTHLIKTRGQQVTLRCSSQSGHNTVSWYQQALGQGPQFIFQYYREEENGRGNFPPRFSGLQFPNYSSELNVNALELDDSALYLCASSLYTGRVNYGYTFGSGTRLTVV.

This clone was found a few times. The CDR3 reads CASSLGVQETQYF. CDR3 in DNA: TGTGCCAGCAGCTTAGGAGTACAAGAGACCCAGTACTTC. The chain couples TRBV11-3 to TRBJ2-5, with D unclear. Trimming pared 1 base from V and 2 bases from J, leaving 5 bases between. The CDR3 sequence is 13 residues long. Germline assignment: CDR1 SGHNT and CDR2 YENEEA. The variable domain in full, with the rest retrieved from reference TRBV11-3 and TRBJ2-5, is EAGVVQSPRYKIIEKKQPVAFWCNPISGHNTLYWYLQNLGQGPELLIRYENEEAVDDSQLPKDRFSAERLKGVDSTLKIQPAELGDSAVYLCASSLGVQETQYFGPGTRLLVL.

The rearrangement joins TRBV4-1 to TRBJ1-5; 7 nucleotides align to TRBD1. After removal of 3 bases from V and 3 bases from J, the junction contained 11 bases not matched to a gene. The CDR3 totals 17 residues. Germline V gene sequence: CDR1 MGHRA, CDR2 YSYEKL. This chain's CDR3 is CASSHGDSKSINQPQHF. Written as DNA, the CDR3 is TGCGCCAGCAGCCACGGGGACAGCAAATCTATCAATCAGCCCCAGCATTTT.

The chain employs TRBV11-2 and TRBJ1-3; 7 positions agree with TRBD1. The CDR3 has 14 residues. The J segment lost 5 bases and the V segment lost 5 bases, leaving 6 bases of the junction unmatched. Germline V gene data show CDR1 as SGHAT and CDR2 as FQNNGV. The CDR3 loop reads CASSVQGRRNTIYF. CDR3 in DNA: TGTGCCAGCAGCGTACAGGGGCGTCGAAACACCATATATTTT.

This clone was counted between two and nine times. This rearrangement joins TRBV18 to TRBJ2-5; TRBD2 might be the D (5 bases). The CDR3 has 15 amino acids. Germline CDR1 KGHSH, CDR2 LQKENI. V was trimmed by 5 bases and J by 1 base, leaving 14 bases between them. CDR3 amino acids: CASSAEGSFQETQYF. In DNA, the CDR3 is TGTGCCAGCTCAGCAGAGGGAAGCTTCCAAGAGACCCAGTACTTC.

The chain uses TRBV18 and TRBJ2-2; D might be TRBD2 (5 bases). The V gene's germline CDR1 is KGHSH and CDR2 LQKENI. The CDR3 is 17 residues long. V was trimmed by 5 bases and J by 0 bases, leaving 16 bases between them. CDR3 in DNA: TGTGCCAGCTCAGGGAGAGGCAGCTACGCGAACACCGGGGAGCTGTTTTTT. Translated: CASSGRGSYANTGELFF.

The chain employs TRBV9 and TRBJ2-3, with a possible D match to TRBD2 (5 bases). This CDR3 has 16 residues. V dropped 0 bases and J dropped 4 bases, with 15 bases sitting between them. Germline CDR1 reads SGDLS; CDR2 reads YYNGEE. CDR3 sequence (DNA): TGTGCCAGCAGCGTAGGGGGTAGCGCTTTCGCAGATACGCAGTATTTT. As protein: CASSVGGSAFADTQYF.

This chain uses TRBV7-7 with TRBJ2-3; D is possibly TRBD2 (7 bases). Per the germline V gene, CDR1 is SSHAT and CDR2 is FNYEAQ (reference sequence). There are 15 residues in the CDR3. V gave up 1 base and J gave up 5 bases, with 13 bases separating them. DNA of the CDR3: TGTGCCAGCAGCTTAGAGGGGGGGCCGGGAGATACGCAGTATTTT. Its protein product is CASSLEGGPGDTQYF.

This clone was seen just once. The V gene is TRBV19, the J gene TRBJ2-5, with TRBD1 as a possible D gene (6 bases). With 1 base removed from V and 3 bases from J, the gap between germline ends came to 9 bases. CDR3 size: 14 residues. CDR1 and CDR2 (germline): LNHDA, SQIVND (reference sequence). CDR3 coding DNA: TGTGCCAGTAGTATAGGTGCAGGGGAAGAGACCCAGTACTTC. This sequence encodes CASSIGAGEETQYF.

The chain has TRBV6-5 and TRBJ1-5, with a weak D call TRBD1 (6 bases). Germline V CDR1 and CDR2: MNHEY, SVGAGI. V was pared by 8 bases and J by 7 bases, with 15 bases between. The CDR3 contains 13 residues. The CDR3 sequence: CASRVGAGQPQHF. The DNA for the CDR3 is TGTGCCAGCCGCGTGGGGGCAGGGCAGCCCCAGCATTTT.

The chain links TRBV11-1 to TRBJ2-1; 13 nucleotides line up with TRBD2. V gave up 5 bases and J gave up 4 bases; unmatched junction bases: 5. The germline CDR1 and CDR2 sequences are SGHAT and FQDESV (reference sequence). The CDR3 runs 16 residues. The CDR3 sequence: CASSVGLAGVYNEQFF. For the CDR3, the DNA is TGTGCCAGCAGCGTAGGACTAGCGGGGGTTTACAATGAGCAGTTCTTC.